The rows below give T cell receptor beta chains drawn from one sample of a study of vaccination effects on CD4 cells after COVID-19. The protocol was immunoSEQ multiplex PCR, while the TCRdb copy is restricted to in-frame clones and leaves out a portion. This sample has 50,000 to 65,000 clones, with more than 75% found just once. These receptors have no identified antigens. This sample comprised CD4+ T cells from PBMCs cultured with HCoV-OC43 spike peptides, obtained before COVID-19 vaccination. The receptors stem from a human donor who received a COVID-19 vaccine. CDR3s include the opening cysteine and the closing phenylalanine or tryptophan. A D gene is named only where the DNA matches it firmly. Not all rows give a size; the values are once, few, many and, for expanded clones, a class.

j_gene: TRBJ1-4; abundance: NA; d_gene: NA; v_gene: TRBV9; CDR3nt: TGTGCCAGCAGCCCCTCTCAATGGGGAAAACTGTTTTTT; CDR3aa: CASSPSQWGKLFF
j_gene: TRBJ2-3; abundance: NA; d_gene: TRBD1; v_gene: TRBV6-1; CDR3nt: TGTGCCAGCAGTGAAGTATCCGACAGGGGGACTATCCGCACAGATACGCAGTATTTT; CDR3aa: CASSEVSDRGTIRTDTQYF
j_gene: TRBJ1-4; abundance: NA; d_gene: NA; v_gene: TRBV5-1; CDR3nt: TGCGCCAGCACCCGGGAAGGGACCCAGGAAAAACTGTTTTTT; CDR3aa: CASTREGTQEKLFF
j_gene: TRBJ2-3; abundance: few; d_gene: TRBD1; v_gene: TRBV2; CDR3nt: TGTGCCAGCAGGAAACAGGGGGCAAGGACAGATACGCAGTATTTT; CDR3aa: CASRKQGARTDTQYF
j_gene: TRBJ2-2; abundance: NA; d_gene: NA; v_gene: TRBV6-6; CDR3nt: TGTGCCAGCAGTTACGCCTGGTACGACGCCGGGGAGCTGTTTTTT; CDR3aa: CASSYAWYDAGELFF
j_gene: TRBJ2-3; abundance: NA; d_gene: NA; v_gene: TRBV3-1/TRBV3-2; CDR3nt: TGTGCCAGCAGCCACCGTGATACGCAGTATTTT; CDR3aa: CASSHRDTQYF
j_gene: TRBJ1-2; abundance: few; d_gene: TRBD1; v_gene: TRBV3-1/TRBV3-2; CDR3nt: TGTGCCAGCAGCCGTTCGGGACAGGGACCCTCCTATGGCTACACCTTC; CDR3aa: CASSRSGQGPSYGYTF
j_gene: TRBJ2-5; abundance: NA; d_gene: TRBD1; v_gene: TRBV7-8; CDR3nt: TGTGCCAGCAACCTGTGGGGACAGGGTGTGGAGACCCAGTACTTC; CDR3aa: CASNLWGQGVETQYF
j_gene: TRBJ1-3; abundance: NA; d_gene: NA; v_gene: TRBV11-2; CDR3nt: TGTGCCAGCAGTTTGTCACAGTTAAACACCATATATTTT; CDR3aa: CASSLSQLNTIYF
j_gene: TRBJ1-1; abundance: few; d_gene: TRBD1; v_gene: TRBV6-6; CDR3nt: TGTGCCAGCCAGGACAGGGCGCACACTGAAGCTTTCTTT; CDR3aa: CASQDRAHTEAFF
j_gene: TRBJ2-3; abundance: NA; d_gene: TRBD2; v_gene: TRBV4-2; CDR3nt: TGTGCCAGCAGCCAAGTCCTAGCGGGGGATGGGGATACGCAGTATTTT; CDR3aa: CASSQVLAGDGDTQYF
j_gene: TRBJ1-1; abundance: few; d_gene: TRBD1; v_gene: TRBV7-2; CDR3nt: TGTGCCAGCAGCTTAGTGTCAGGGGGAAACACTGAAGCTTTCTTT; CDR3aa: CASSLVSGGNTEAFF
j_gene: TRBJ1-3; abundance: NA; d_gene: TRBD1; v_gene: TRBV10-1; CDR3nt: TGCGCCAGCAGTGAGTCCAGGGGGTCTGGAAACACCATATATTTT; CDR3aa: CASSESRGSGNTIYF
j_gene: TRBJ2-4; abundance: NA; d_gene: NA; v_gene: TRBV6-2/TRBV6-3; CDR3nt: TGTGCCAGCAGCCGACAGCTCCTCGGGGACATTCAGTACTTC; CDR3aa: CASSRQLLGDIQYF
j_gene: TRBJ1-1; abundance: NA; d_gene: NA; v_gene: TRBV6-2/TRBV6-3; CDR3nt: TGTGCCAGCAGTTACCCCTTAGGAGGGGAGACTGAAGCTTTCTTT; CDR3aa: CASSYPLGGETEAFF
j_gene: TRBJ2-1; abundance: NA; d_gene: NA; v_gene: TRBV5-4; CDR3nt: TGTGCCAGCAGCTTGCAGGGCTACAATGAGCAGTTCTTC; CDR3aa: CASSLQGYNEQFF
j_gene: TRBJ1-1; abundance: NA; d_gene: NA; v_gene: TRBV4-3; CDR3nt: TGCGCCAGCAGCCAAGATCGATGGGAGGTCGACACTGAAGCTTTCTTT; CDR3aa: CASSQDRWEVDTEAFF
j_gene: TRBJ2-3; abundance: NA; d_gene: NA; v_gene: TRBV19; CDR3nt: TGTGCCAGTAGTCTACGACAGCCCACAGATACGCAGTATTTT; CDR3aa: CASSLRQPTDTQYF
j_gene: TRBJ1-4; abundance: NA; d_gene: NA; v_gene: TRBV2; CDR3nt: TGTGCCAGCAGCGGGCCCCAGGTTAATGAAAAACTGTTTTTT; CDR3aa: CASSGPQVNEKLFF
j_gene: TRBJ1-6; abundance: few; d_gene: NA; v_gene: TRBV3-1/TRBV3-2; CDR3nt: TGTGCCAGCAGCCCCACGGCCGGGGGGGATTCACCCCTCCACTTT; CDR3aa: CASSPTAGGDSPLHF
j_gene: TRBJ2-5; abundance: once; d_gene: TRBD1; v_gene: TRBV5-1; CDR3nt: TGCGCCAGCAGCTTACAGGGGCCCAAAGAGACCCAGTACTTC; CDR3aa: CASSLQGPKETQYF
j_gene: TRBJ1-1; abundance: once; d_gene: NA; v_gene: TRBV30; CDR3nt: TGTGCCTGGAGACTATACAGGGACACTGAAGCTTTCTTT; CDR3aa: CAWRLYRDTEAFF
j_gene: TRBJ2-4; abundance: NA; d_gene: NA; v_gene: TRBV2; CDR3nt: TGTGCCAGCAGCCTCCAGGGGCTAGCCAAAAACATTCAGTACTTC; CDR3aa: CASSLQGLAKNIQYF